Listed below are T cell receptor beta chains from one sample, sequenced in a study of long-term antiretroviral therapy in people with HIV. Profiled with immunoSEQ multiplex PCR; TCRdb holds only in-frame clones, not every one. The table records 45,000 to 50,000 clones, around 84% of them present only once. The sequenced sample was unsorted PBMCs, obtained 0.8 years after starting antiretroviral therapy. The source of these receptors is a woman aged 18-35 years with HIV. Both conserved end residues are part of each CDR3. Fields, in order: V gene, J gene, D gene, clone size, CDR3 protein, CDR3 DNA. The D gene is left open where the match is weak. Only part of the rows carry a size: once, few, many, or a class if the clone is expanded.

v_gene: TRBV2; j_gene: TRBJ1-1; d_gene: TRBD1; abundance: .; CDR3aa: CASTQGRKTEAFF; CDR3nt: TGTGCCAGTACACAGGGGAGAAAGACTGAAGCTTTCTTT
v_gene: TRBV7-8; j_gene: TRBJ1-2; d_gene: .; abundance: .; CDR3aa: CASSGRVGGFNYGYTF; CDR3nt: TGTGCCAGCAGCGGAAGGGTGGGGGGTTTCAACTATGGCTACACCTTC
v_gene: TRBV6-1; j_gene: TRBJ2-7; d_gene: TRBD2; abundance: .; CDR3aa: CASSEGLLAAPYEQYF; CDR3nt: TGTGCCAGCAGTGAAGGATTACTAGCGGCACCCTACGAGCAGTACTTC
v_gene: TRBV2; j_gene: TRBJ2-7; d_gene: .; abundance: .; CDR3aa: CASSEWPGDPPGEQYF; CDR3nt: TGTGCCAGCAGTGAATGGCCAGGGGACCCCCCAGGGGAGCAGTACTTC
v_gene: TRBV5-5; j_gene: TRBJ2-7; d_gene: TRBD1; abundance: .; CDR3aa: CASGARGMDEQYF; CDR3nt: TGTGCCAGCGGGGCCAGGGGGATGGACGAGCAGTACTTC
v_gene: TRBV28; j_gene: TRBJ2-3; d_gene: TRBD1; abundance: .; CDR3aa: CASRDRGLRTDTQYF; CDR3nt: TGTGCCAGCAGAGACAGGGGGCTGCGTACAGATACGCAGTATTTT
v_gene: TRBV7-3; j_gene: TRBJ2-7; d_gene: TRBD2; abundance: .; CDR3aa: CASSLTGLAGHEQYF; CDR3nt: TGTGCCAGCAGCTTAACGGGGCTAGCGGGCCACGAGCAGTACTTC
v_gene: TRBV4-1; j_gene: TRBJ2-3; d_gene: .; abundance: .; CDR3aa: CASSKAFLPTDTQYF; CDR3nt: TGCGCCAGCAGCAAAGCGTTCTTACCCACAGATACGCAGTATTTT
v_gene: TRBV27; j_gene: TRBJ1-2; d_gene: .; abundance: .; CDR3aa: CASSLRGRGWGLDYGYTF; CDR3nt: TGTGCCAGCAGTTTACGAGGAAGGGGATGGGGGCTAGACTATGGCTACACCTTC
v_gene: TRBV19; j_gene: TRBJ1-5; d_gene: .; abundance: .; CDR3aa: CASSIGGRGDNQPQHF; CDR3nt: TGTGCCAGTAGTATAGGGGGGAGGGGAGACAATCAGCCCCAGCATTTT
v_gene: TRBV6-5; j_gene: TRBJ1-3; d_gene: .; abundance: once; CDR3aa: CASTELSGNTIYF; CDR3nt: TGTGCCAGCACCGAATTATCTGGAAACACCATATATTTT
v_gene: TRBV6-5; j_gene: TRBJ1-1; d_gene: .; abundance: .; CDR3aa: CASTLYPHTEAFF; CDR3nt: TGTGCCAGCACCTTATACCCGCACACTGAAGCTTTCTTT
v_gene: TRBV11-3; j_gene: TRBJ2-2; d_gene: .; abundance: once; CDR3aa: CASSSRGAENTGELFF; CDR3nt: TGTGCCAGCAGCTCTCGGGGGGCGGAGAACACCGGGGAGCTGTTTTTT
v_gene: TRBV19; j_gene: TRBJ2-1; d_gene: .; abundance: once; CDR3aa: CASSISDSSYNEQFF; CDR3nt: TGTGCCAGTAGTATCTCGGACAGCTCCTACAATGAGCAGTTCTTC
v_gene: TRBV10-1; j_gene: TRBJ2-7; d_gene: TRBD2; abundance: .; CDR3aa: CASSEARGDAYEQYF; CDR3nt: TGCGCCAGCAGTGAAGCGCGGGGGGATGCCTACGAGCAGTACTTC
v_gene: TRBV19; j_gene: TRBJ1-2; d_gene: .; abundance: .; CDR3aa: CASYGQSRNYGYTF; CDR3nt: TGTGCCAGCTATGGACAGTCCCGTAACTATGGCTACACCTTC
v_gene: TRBV9; j_gene: TRBJ2-3; d_gene: TRBD2; abundance: .; CDR3aa: CASSPRAGTSGSTDTQYF; CDR3nt: TGTGCCAGCAGCCCACGTGCCGGGACTAGCGGTAGCACAGATACGCAGTATTTT
v_gene: TRBV4-2; j_gene: TRBJ2-1; d_gene: TRBD1; abundance: .; CDR3aa: CASSQVNWDSYNEQFF; CDR3nt: TGTGCCAGCAGCCAAGTAAATTGGGACAGTTACAATGAGCAGTTCTTC
v_gene: TRBV11-3; j_gene: TRBJ2-3; d_gene: .; abundance: once; CDR3aa: CASSLDASTDTQYF; CDR3nt: TGTGCCAGCAGCTTAGATGCCTCCACAGATACGCAGTATTTT
v_gene: TRBV28; j_gene: TRBJ1-4; d_gene: TRBD1; abundance: .; CDR3aa: CASSSPGQGEVKLFF; CDR3nt: TGTGCCAGCAGCAGCCCGGGACAGGGTGAGGTAAAACTGTTTTTT
v_gene: TRBV9; j_gene: TRBJ2-7; d_gene: .; abundance: .; CDR3aa: CASSVEPGFYEQYF; CDR3nt: TGTGCCAGCAGCGTAGAACCAGGATTCTACGAGCAGTACTTC
v_gene: TRBV28; j_gene: TRBJ2-7; d_gene: TRBD1; abundance: .; CDR3aa: CASSPGTGFSYEQYF; CDR3nt: TGTGCCAGCAGTCCAGGGACAGGGTTCTCCTACGAGCAGTACTTC
v_gene: TRBV19; j_gene: TRBJ1-1; d_gene: .; abundance: few; CDR3aa: CASTPTEVGTEAFF; CDR3nt: TGTGCCAGTACTCCTACAGAGGTTGGGACTGAAGCTTTCTTT
v_gene: TRBV5-1; j_gene: TRBJ2-5; d_gene: .; abundance: .; CDR3aa: CASSLGAPGGDETQYF; CDR3nt: TGCGCCAGCAGCTTGGGTGCCCCCGGGGGAGACGAGACCCAGTACTTC
v_gene: TRBV27; j_gene: TRBJ1-6; d_gene: .; abundance: .; CDR3aa: CASNERGSNSPLHF; CDR3nt: TGTGCCAGCAACGAAAGGGGCAGTAATTCACCCCTCCACTTT
v_gene: TRBV6-4; j_gene: TRBJ1-2; d_gene: .; abundance: .; CDR3aa: CASSESDFNYGYTF; CDR3nt: TGTGCCAGCAGTGAATCAGACTTTAACTATGGCTACACCTTC
v_gene: TRBV7-2; j_gene: TRBJ1-4; d_gene: TRBD1; abundance: .; CDR3aa: CASSRDRAGREKLFF; CDR3nt: TGTGCCAGCAGCCGTGACAGGGCCGGGCGGGAAAAACTGTTTTTT
v_gene: TRBV4-2; j_gene: TRBJ2-7; d_gene: TRBD1; abundance: once; CDR3aa: CASSQEGTGRYEQYF; CDR3nt: TGTGCCAGCAGCCAAGAAGGGACAGGGAGGTACGAGCAGTACTTC